Listed here are 23 T cell receptor beta chains from one sample, sequenced in a study of ipilimumab plus nivolumab after autologous stem cell transplantation. The repertoire was sequenced with immunoSEQ multiplex PCR; TCRdb's copy has only in-frame clones and lacks some. The table shows over 80,000 clones, with approximately 83% occurring only once. This specimen was PBMCs, taken in a trial of ipilimumab plus nivolumab as post-transplant consolidation. These receptors were obtained from a male donor with diffuse large B-cell lymphoma.

This clone was detected once. The rearrangement joins TRBV9 to TRBJ1-1; no firm D call. This CDR3 spans 14 amino acids. Trimming left V 0 bases short and J 3 bases short, with 9 bases between. The germline gives CDR1 SGDLS, CDR2 YYNGEE. CDR3 protein: CASSVARVYTEAFF. The DNA for the CDR3 is TGTGCCAGCAGCGTAGCTCGAGTTTACACTGAAGCTTTCTTT.

The rearrangement links TRBV4-1 to TRBJ1-5; D is undetermined. CDR3 length equals 15 residues. V lost 0 bases, J lost 5 bases, and 11 bases lay in between. CDR1 is MGHRA and CDR2 is YSYEKL in the germline V gene. The CDR3 here is CASSQDWAAYQPQHF. The CDR3 coding sequence is TGCGCCAGCAGCCAAGATTGGGCAGCGTATCAGCCCCAGCATTTT.

This rearrangement joins TRBV5-4 to TRBJ2-5; 12 bases map to TRBD2. This CDR3 contains 16 residues. V shed 4 bases and J 1 base; nucleotides not matched to a gene: 5. Germline CDR1 is SGHNT and CDR2 is YYREEE (reference sequence). The CDR3 nucleotides are TGTGCCAGCAGCAACAGACTAGCGGGGGCCCAAGAGACCCAGTACTTC. Translating gives CASSNRLAGAQETQYF.

This chain links TRBV2 with TRBJ2-2; D gene unclear. The CDR3 is made up of 13 amino acids. Trimming took 7 bases from V and 0 from J, leaving 6 bases between them. CDR1 and CDR2 (germline): SNHLY, FYNNEI. The CDR3 DNA follows: TGTGCCAGCACCCTGACGAACACCGGGGAGCTGTTTTTT. Its translation: CASTLTNTGELFF. Together with reference TRBV2 and TRBJ2-2, the CDR3 gives the full variable domain: EPEVTQTPSHQVTQMGQEVILRCVPISNHLYFYWYRQILGQKVEFLVSFYNNEISEKSEIFDDQFSVERPDGSNFTLKIRSTKLEDSAMYFCASTLTNTGELFFGEGSRLTVL.

The genes are TRBV15 and TRBJ1-1, with D perhaps TRBD1 (6 bases). The V and J ends lost 2 bases and 2 bases respectively, with 9 bases between them. Germline loops: CDR1 LNHNV, CDR2 YYDKDF (reference sequence). The length of the CDR3 is 14 residues. The CDR3 DNA reads TGTGCCACCAGCAGAAGGACAGCTAACACTGAAGCTTTCTTT. It is translated as CATSRRTANTEAFF.

Only a few counts were recorded for this clone. The J gene is TRBJ1-1, the V gene TRBV18; D not certain. Trimming left V 4 bases short and J 4 bases short, with 10 bases between. In germline, CDR1 is KGHSH, CDR2 LQKENI. The CDR3 has 13 amino acids. CDR3 sequence reads: CASSQDSITEAFF. The CDR3 DNA reads as TGTGCCAGCTCACAGGATTCGATCACTGAAGCTTTCTTT.

The chain combines TRBV5-1 with TRBJ2-7; 7 bases are a match to TRBD1. The CDR3 consists of 16 residues. The V gene's germline CDR1 is SGHRS and CDR2 YFSETQ. The V and J ends lost 4 bases and 7 bases, in that order; junction bases with no gene match: 17. CDR3 nucleotides: TGCGCCAGCAGCCCCCAAGGGGGCCCCTCACTGGGGGAGCAGTACTTC. It encodes CASSPQGGPSLGEQYF.

This chain uses TRBV19 with TRBJ2-7; 9 nucleotides match TRBD1. The germline CDR1 and CDR2 sequences are LNHDA and SQIVND (reference sequence). This CDR3 has 16 residues. The V gene end was trimmed by 4 bases and the J gene end by 2 bases; junction bases not matched to a gene: 9. The CDR3 DNA reads as TGTGCCAGTAGTAGACAAACAGGGGGCGCCGCCTACGAGCAGTACTTC. It translates to CASSRQTGGAAYEQYF.

The chain uses TRBV7-2 and TRBJ1-1, with a possible D match to TRBD1 (5 bases). CDR1 is SGHTA, CDR2 FQGNSA, per germline. V shed 3 bases and J shed 7 bases, with 6 bases lying between them. The CDR3 consists of 11 residues. The CDR3 coding sequence is TGTGCCAGCAGCTTCGACAGTGAAGCTTTCTTT. It specifies CASSFDSEAFF.

This clone has a handful of counts. This chain uses TRBV19 with TRBJ1-1, with D hard to call. Germline-derived CDR1 and CDR2 are LNHDA and SQIVND (reference sequence). The CDR3 loop spans 10 amino acids. The V gene lost 6 bases and the J gene lost 7 bases, with 6 bases spanning the gap. For the CDR3, the DNA is TGTGCCAGTAGAGACATTGAAGCTTTCTTT. Translating it yields CASRDIEAFF.

CDR3 nucleotides: TGTGCCAGCAGGTGGGACAGGGGGCGAAATCAGCCCCAGCATTTT. Protein product: CASRWDRGRNQPQHF. The chain recombines TRBV6-1 with TRBJ1-5; 12 nucleotides agree with TRBD1. V trimming: 6 bases; J trimming: 4 bases; junction bases outside the gene matches: 4. The length of the CDR3 is 15 residues. Germline-derived CDR1 and CDR2 are MNHNS and SASEGT.

V and J are TRBV5-4 and TRBJ2-2; tentatively, D is TRBD1 or TRBD2 (7 bases each). V was clipped by 3 bases and J by 5 bases, with 17 bases between them. CDR1 SGHNT and CDR2 YYREEE come from the germline V gene (reference sequence). This CDR3 is built from 16 residues. CDR3 nucleotide sequence: TGTGCCAGCAGCTACAGGGGCGGGGGTTCTACCGGGGAGCTGTTTTTT. This gives the protein CASSYRGGGSTGELFF.

The chain combines TRBV5-1 with TRBJ2-7; a weak D match, TRBD2 (5 bases). Germline CDR1 reads SGHRS; CDR2 reads YFSETQ. The V end was cut by 0 bases, the J end by 3 bases, with 7 bases between. The CDR3 sequence is 13 residues long. CDR3 residues: CASSLARGYEQYF. For the CDR3, the DNA is TGCGCCAGCAGCTTGGCCCGGGGCTACGAGCAGTACTTC. Full variable domain (rest looked up from reference TRBV5-1 and TRBJ2-7): KAGVTQTPRYLIKTRGQQVTLSCSPISGHRSVSWYQQTPGQGLQFLFEYFSETQRNKGNFPGRFSGRQFSNSRSEMNVSTLELGDSALYLCASSLARGYEQYFGPGTRLTVT.

V usage is TRBV27 and J usage is TRBJ1-1, with 7 positions matching TRBD1. The length of the CDR3 is 13 residues. Trimming cost V 5 bases and J 8 bases; bases outside gene matches: 8. Germline values: CDR1 MNHEY, CDR2 SMNVEV (reference sequence). In nucleotides, the CDR3 is TGTGCCAGCAGTCGGACAGGAGTCCCAGAAGCTTTCTTT. This encodes CASSRTGVPEAFF.

The rearrangement uses TRBV5-6 and TRBJ2-5; the match to TRBD1 covers 9 bases. The ends lost 4 bases at V and 1 base at J; junction bases unmatched: 5. The CDR3 extends over 15 amino acids. Looked up from germline, CDR1 is SGHDT and CDR2 is YYEEEE. CDR3 protein: CASSPRTGAQETQYF. The CDR3 region has the DNA TGTGCCAGCAGCCCCCGGACAGGGGCCCAAGAGACCCAGTACTTC.

The J gene is TRBJ2-7, the V gene TRBV21-1; TRBD2 was called by the table and not checked on the DNA. TRBV21-1 is flagged as a pseudogene. There are 15 residues in the CDR3. The CDR3 loop is CATKSEGEGAYEQYF. The DNA for the CDR3 is TGTGCCACCAAATCCGAGGGGGAGGGGGCCTACGAGCAGTACTTC.

This clone has a handful of counts. This sequence joins TRBV11-2 and TRBJ2-2; D tentatively fits TRBD1 or TRBD2 (6 bases each). The germline V and J ends were trimmed by 1 base and 4 bases, with 19 bases remaining between them. The CDR3 has 18 amino acids. The germline gives CDR1 SGHAT, CDR2 FQNNGV. The CDR3 here is CASSLVVWGAPSTGELFF. CDR3 coding DNA: TGTGCCAGCAGCTTAGTCGTGTGGGGGGCGCCGAGCACCGGGGAGCTGTTTTTT.

The chain employs TRBV30 and TRBJ1-1; 11 positions match TRBD1. The germline V gene encodes CDR1 GTSNPN and CDR2 SVGIG (reference sequence). The junction had 6 bases not matched to a gene; V was cut back by 4 bases and J by 5 bases. This CDR3 contains 14 residues. The CDR3 loop reads CAWKRTGGKTEAFF. For the CDR3, the DNA is TGTGCCTGGAAGAGGACAGGGGGCAAAACTGAAGCTTTCTTT.

This clone was counted between two and nine times. J is TRBJ2-3 and V is TRBV25-1; D ambiguous. Germline values: CDR1 MGHDK, CDR2 SYGVNS. This CDR3 is 14 amino acids long. Deletions cut 9 bases from V and 1 base from J, with 14 bases between. As DNA, the CDR3 is TGTGCCAGTATTCCGAACGGCGGCACAGATACGCAGTATTTT. Translating it yields CASIPNGGTDTQYF.

The chain links TRBV21-1 to TRBJ1-5; the table gives TRBD1 as D, unverified against the DNA. TRBV21-1 is noted as a pseudogene. This CDR3 comprises 15 residues. The CDR3: CASSLRTDYDQPQHF. In DNA, the CDR3 is TGTGCCAGCAGCTTACGGACAGATTATGATCAGCCCCAGCATTTT.

A few counts support this clone. J is TRBJ1-3 and V is TRBV9; D might be TRBD1 (5 bases). Germline-derived CDR1 and CDR2 are SGDLS and YYNGEE. Between the trimmed V and J ends, which lost 2 bases and 4 bases, there was a span of 13 bases. This CDR3 has 15 residues. This CDR3 is CASSVSWGEGNTIYF. The CDR3 region has the DNA TGTGCCAGCAGCGTGTCTTGGGGGGAAGGAAACACCATATATTTT.

DNA for the CDR3: TGTGCCAGTAGTACCCCCCGTGTGACAGGGCTCAATCAGCCCCAGCATTTT. Protein product: CASSTPRVTGLNQPQHF. V and J are TRBV19 and TRBJ1-5; 7 bases agree with TRBD1. Germline V lookup: CDR1 LNHDA, CDR2 SQIVND (reference sequence). This CDR3 has 17 residues. V trimming: 4 bases; J trimming: 3 bases; junction bases outside the gene matches: 12.

The chain carries TRBV2 and TRBJ1-6; D gene unclear. The V and J ends lost 0 bases and 5 bases respectively, with 8 bases between them. This CDR3 is 15 amino acids long. Germline V CDR1 and CDR2: SNHLY, FYNNEI. CDR3 protein: CASSEAGQHNSPLHF. CDR3 coding DNA: TGTGCCAGCAGTGAAGCAGGGCAGCATAATTCACCCCTCCACTTT. Together with reference TRBV2 and TRBJ1-6, the CDR3 gives the full variable domain: EPEVTQTPSHQVTQMGQEVILRCVPISNHLYFYWYRQILGQKVEFLVSFYNNEISEKSEIFDDQFSVERPDGSNFTLKIRSTKLEDSAMYFCASSEAGQHNSPLHFGNGTRLTVT.